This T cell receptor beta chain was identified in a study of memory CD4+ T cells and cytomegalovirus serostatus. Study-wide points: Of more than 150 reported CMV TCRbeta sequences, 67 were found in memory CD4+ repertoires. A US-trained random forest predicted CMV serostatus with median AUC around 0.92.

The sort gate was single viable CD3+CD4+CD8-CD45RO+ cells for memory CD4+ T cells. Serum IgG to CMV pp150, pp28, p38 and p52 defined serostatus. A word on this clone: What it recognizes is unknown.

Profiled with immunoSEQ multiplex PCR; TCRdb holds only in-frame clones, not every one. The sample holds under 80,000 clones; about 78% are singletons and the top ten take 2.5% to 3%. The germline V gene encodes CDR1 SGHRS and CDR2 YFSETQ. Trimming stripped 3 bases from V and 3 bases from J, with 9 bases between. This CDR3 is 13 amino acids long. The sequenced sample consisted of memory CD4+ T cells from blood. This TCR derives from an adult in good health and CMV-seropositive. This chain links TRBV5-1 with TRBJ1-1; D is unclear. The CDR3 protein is CASSYAQDTEAFF. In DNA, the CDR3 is TGCGCCAGCAGCTATGCCCAGGACACTGAAGCTTTCTTT.